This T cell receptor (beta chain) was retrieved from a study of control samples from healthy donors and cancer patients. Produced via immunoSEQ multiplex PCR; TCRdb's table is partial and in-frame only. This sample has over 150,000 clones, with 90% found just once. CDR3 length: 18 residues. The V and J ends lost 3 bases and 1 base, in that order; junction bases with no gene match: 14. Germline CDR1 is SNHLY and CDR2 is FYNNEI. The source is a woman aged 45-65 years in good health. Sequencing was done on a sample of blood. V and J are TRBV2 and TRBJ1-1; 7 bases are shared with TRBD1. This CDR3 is CASSDNYRGRRKNTEAFF. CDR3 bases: TGTGCCAGCAGTGATAACTACAGGGGCCGCCGCAAGAACACTGAAGCTTTCTTT.